This TCR beta chain was documented in a study of Graves' ophthalmopathy and Graves' hyperthyroidism. Transcripts of RNA were the source for amplifying TCR beta CDR3 regions. An opening RT-PCR round employed HTBI primers and preceded a second-round multiplex PCR. TCRdb redid the calling of the multiplex PCR reads with MiXCR, one entry per CDR3 protein. In the table there are 900,000 to 1,200,000 distinct CDR3 sequences, about 35% of which are singletons. In its sample, this clonotype was seen many times. This CDR3 region has 13 residues. In germline, CDR1 is LNHDA, CDR2 SQIVND (reference sequence). The V gene lost 4 bases and the J gene lost 8 bases, with 14 bases spanning the gap.

The rearrangement joins TRBV19 to TRBJ1-2, with a weak D call TRBD1 (6 bases). The clonotype originates from an adult man with Graves' hyperthyroidism. The sample taken for sequencing was peripheral blood or thyroid tissue (not recorded which). CDR3 sequence reads: CASSKGQYAGYTF. In nucleotides, the CDR3 is TGTGCCAGTAGTAAAGGACAGTACGCGGGCTACACCTTC. Drawing the rest from reference TRBV19 and TRBJ1-2, the complete variable domain is DGGITQSPKYLFRKEGQNVTLSCEQNLNHDAMYWYRQDPGQGLRLIYYSQIVNDFQKGDIAEGYSVSREKKESFPLTVTSAQKNPTAFYLCASSKGQYAGYTFGSGTRLTVV.